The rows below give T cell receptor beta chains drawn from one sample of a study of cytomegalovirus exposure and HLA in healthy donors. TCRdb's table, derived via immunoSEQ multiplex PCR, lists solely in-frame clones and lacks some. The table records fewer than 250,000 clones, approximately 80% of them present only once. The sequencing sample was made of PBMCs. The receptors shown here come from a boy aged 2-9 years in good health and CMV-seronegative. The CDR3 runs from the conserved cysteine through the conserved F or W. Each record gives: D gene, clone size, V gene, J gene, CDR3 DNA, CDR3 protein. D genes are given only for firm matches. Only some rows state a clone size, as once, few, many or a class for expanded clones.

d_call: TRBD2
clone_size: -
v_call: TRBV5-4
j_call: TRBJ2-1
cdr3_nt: TGTGCCAGCAGCCCGACTAGCGGGAGTGGGTATGAGCAGTTCTTC
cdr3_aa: CASSPTSGSGYEQFF

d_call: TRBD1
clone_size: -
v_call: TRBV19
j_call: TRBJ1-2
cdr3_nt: TGTGCCAGTAGATTGACAGGGTTATCCGCCTATGGCTACACCTTC
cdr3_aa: CASRLTGLSAYGYTF

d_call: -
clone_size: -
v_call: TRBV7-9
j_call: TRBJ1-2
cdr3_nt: TGTGCCAGCAGCTTCGGGACACCTATTAACTATGGCTACACCTTC
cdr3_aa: CASSFGTPINYGYTF

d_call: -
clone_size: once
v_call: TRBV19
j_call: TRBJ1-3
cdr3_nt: TGTGCCAGTAGTATACAGGGAATGGGGGCCGGAAACACCATATATTTT
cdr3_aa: CASSIQGMGAGNTIYF

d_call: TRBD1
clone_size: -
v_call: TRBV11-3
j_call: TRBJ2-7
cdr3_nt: TGTGCCAGCAGCTTAAACGGACAGGGGGAGGGTGAGCAGTACTTC
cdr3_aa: CASSLNGQGEGEQYF

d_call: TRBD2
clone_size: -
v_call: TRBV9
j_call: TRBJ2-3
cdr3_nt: TGTGCGCAGAGCTGGCGGGGGATCCTCCCGAGGACAGATACGCAGTATTTT
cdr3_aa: CAQSWRGILPRTDTQYF

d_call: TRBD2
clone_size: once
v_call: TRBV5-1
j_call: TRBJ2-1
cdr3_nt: TGCGCCAGCAGCTTGACTAGCGAGGCCAACAATGAGCAGTTCTTC
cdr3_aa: CASSLTSEANNEQFF

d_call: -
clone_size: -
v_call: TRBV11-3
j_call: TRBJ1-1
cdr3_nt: TGTGCCAGCAGCATAGGGAGGACGAACACTGAAGCTTTCTTT
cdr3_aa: CASSIGRTNTEAFF

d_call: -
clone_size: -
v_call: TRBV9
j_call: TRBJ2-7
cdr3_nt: TGTGCCAGCAGCGTGGGCAGCCCCTCCTACGAGCAGTACTTC
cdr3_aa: CASSVGSPSYEQYF

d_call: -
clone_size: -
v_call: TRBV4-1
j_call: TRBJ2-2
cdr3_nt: TGCGCCAGCAGCCACTCCGGGGAGGTCGGGGAGCTGTTTTTT
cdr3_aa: CASSHSGEVGELFF

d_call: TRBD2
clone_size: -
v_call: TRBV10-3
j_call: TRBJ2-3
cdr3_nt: TGTGCCATCAGTGTCAGCGGGAGCGATACGCAGTATTTT
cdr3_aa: CAISVSGSDTQYF

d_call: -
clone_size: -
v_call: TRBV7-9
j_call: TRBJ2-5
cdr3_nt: TGTGCCAGCCAACGGGGAGGATTGGAGACCCAGTACTTC
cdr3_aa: CASQRGGLETQYF